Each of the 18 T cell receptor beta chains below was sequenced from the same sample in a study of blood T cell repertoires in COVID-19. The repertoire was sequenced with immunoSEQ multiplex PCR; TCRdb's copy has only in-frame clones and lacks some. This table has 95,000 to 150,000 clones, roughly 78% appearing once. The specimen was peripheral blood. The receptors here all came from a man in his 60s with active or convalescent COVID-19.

CDR3 residues: CASSFRTGNQPQHF. In nucleotides, the CDR3 is TGTGCCAGCAGTTTCAGGACAGGGAATCAGCCCCAGCATTTT. The J gene is TRBJ1-5, the V gene TRBV28, with 8 bases lining up with TRBD1. The CDR3 is made up of 14 amino acids. The V and J ends lost 3 bases and 4 bases, in that order; junction bases with no gene match: 2. Per the germline V gene, CDR1 is MDHEN and CDR2 is SYDVKM. The full variable domain, completed using reference TRBV28 and TRBJ1-5, is DVKVTQSSRYLVKRTGEKVFLECVQDMDHENMFWYRQDPGLGLRLIYFSYDVKMKEKGDIPEGYSVSREKKERFSLILESASTNQTSMYLCASSFRTGNQPQHFGDGTRLSIL.

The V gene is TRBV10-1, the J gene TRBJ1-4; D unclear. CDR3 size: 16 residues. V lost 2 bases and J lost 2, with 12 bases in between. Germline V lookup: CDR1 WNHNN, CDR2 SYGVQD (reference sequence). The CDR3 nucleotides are TGCGCCAGCAGTGAGGAGGGTGAAGGCACTAATGAAAAACTGTTTTTT. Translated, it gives CASSEEGEGTNEKLFF.

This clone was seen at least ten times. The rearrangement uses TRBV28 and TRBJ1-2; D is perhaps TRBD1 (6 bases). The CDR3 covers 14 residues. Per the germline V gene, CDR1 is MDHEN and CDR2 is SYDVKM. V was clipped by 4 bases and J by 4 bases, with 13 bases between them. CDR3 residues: CASSSPQGLYGYTF. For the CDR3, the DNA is TGTGCCAGCAGTTCCCCACAGGGCCTCTATGGCTACACCTTC.

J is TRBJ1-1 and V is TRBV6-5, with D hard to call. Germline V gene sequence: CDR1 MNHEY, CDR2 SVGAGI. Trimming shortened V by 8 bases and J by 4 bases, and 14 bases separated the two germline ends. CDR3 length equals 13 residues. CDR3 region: CASQAEGATEAFF. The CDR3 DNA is TGTGCCAGCCAGGCGGAGGGAGCCACTGAAGCTTTCTTT.

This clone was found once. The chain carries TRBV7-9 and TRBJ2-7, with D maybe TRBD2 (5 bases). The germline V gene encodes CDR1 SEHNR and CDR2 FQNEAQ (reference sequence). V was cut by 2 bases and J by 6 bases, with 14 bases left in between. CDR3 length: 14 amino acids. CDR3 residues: CASSLSGNSPEQYF. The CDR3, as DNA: TGTGCCAGCAGCTTAAGCGGAAATTCCCCCGAGCAGTACTTC.

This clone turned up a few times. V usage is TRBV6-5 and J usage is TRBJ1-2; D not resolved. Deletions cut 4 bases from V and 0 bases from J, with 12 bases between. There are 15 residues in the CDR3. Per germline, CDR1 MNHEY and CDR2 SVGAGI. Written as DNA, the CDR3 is TGTGCCAGCAGTTCGGAGGCTCAGCCTAACTATGGCTACACCTTC. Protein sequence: CASSSEAQPNYGYTF.

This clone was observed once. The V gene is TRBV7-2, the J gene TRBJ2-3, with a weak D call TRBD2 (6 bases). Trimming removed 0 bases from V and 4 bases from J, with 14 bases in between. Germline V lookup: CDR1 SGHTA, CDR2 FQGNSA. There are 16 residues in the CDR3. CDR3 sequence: CASSLAMGAGADTQYF. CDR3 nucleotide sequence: TGTGCCAGCAGCTTAGCTATGGGAGCGGGTGCAGATACGCAGTATTTT.

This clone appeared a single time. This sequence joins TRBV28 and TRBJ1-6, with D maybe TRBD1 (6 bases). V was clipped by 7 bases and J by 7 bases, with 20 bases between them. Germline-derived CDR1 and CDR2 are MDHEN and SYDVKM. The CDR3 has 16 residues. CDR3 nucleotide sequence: TGTGCCAGCAACCCGACAGGAAGACTCCTCAATTCACCCCTCCACTTT. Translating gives CASNPTGRLLNSPLHF.

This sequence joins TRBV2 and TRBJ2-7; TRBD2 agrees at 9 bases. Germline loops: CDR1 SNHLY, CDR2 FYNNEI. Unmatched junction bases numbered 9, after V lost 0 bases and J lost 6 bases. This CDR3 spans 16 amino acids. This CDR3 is CASSEAPTGLAGEQYF. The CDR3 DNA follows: TGTGCCAGCAGTGAAGCACCTACGGGACTAGCCGGCGAGCAGTACTTC.

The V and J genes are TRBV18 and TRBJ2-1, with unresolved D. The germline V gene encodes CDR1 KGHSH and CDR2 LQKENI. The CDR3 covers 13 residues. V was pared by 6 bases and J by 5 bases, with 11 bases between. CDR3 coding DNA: TGTGCCAGCTCTAACGTCCGGGACAATGAGCAGTTCTTC. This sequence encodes CASSNVRDNEQFF. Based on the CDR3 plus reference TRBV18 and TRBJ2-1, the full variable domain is NAGVMQNPRHLVRRRGQEARLRCSPMKGHSHVYWYRQLPEEGLKFMVYLQKENIIDESGMPKERFSAEFPKEGPSILRIQQVVRGDSAAYFCASSNVRDNEQFFGPGTRLTVL.

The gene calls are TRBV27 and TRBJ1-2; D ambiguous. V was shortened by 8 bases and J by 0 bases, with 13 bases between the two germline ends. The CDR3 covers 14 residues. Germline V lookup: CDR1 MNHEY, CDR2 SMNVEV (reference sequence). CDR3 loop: CASSLIGANYGYTF. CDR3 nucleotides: TGTGCCAGCTCTCTAATCGGAGCTAACTATGGCTACACCTTC.

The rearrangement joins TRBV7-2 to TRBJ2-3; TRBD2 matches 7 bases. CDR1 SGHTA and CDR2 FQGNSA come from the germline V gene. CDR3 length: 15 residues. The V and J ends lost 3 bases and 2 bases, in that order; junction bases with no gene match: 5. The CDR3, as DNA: TGTGCCAGCAGCTTGAGCGGGAAATTCACAGATACGCAGTATTTT. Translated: CASSLSGKFTDTQYF.

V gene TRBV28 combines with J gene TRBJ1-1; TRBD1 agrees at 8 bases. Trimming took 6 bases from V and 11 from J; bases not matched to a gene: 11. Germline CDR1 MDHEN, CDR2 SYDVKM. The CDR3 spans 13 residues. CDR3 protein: CASRTGVSLLAFF. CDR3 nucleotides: TGTGCCAGCAGGACAGGGGTTAGTCTTTTGGCTTTCTTT.

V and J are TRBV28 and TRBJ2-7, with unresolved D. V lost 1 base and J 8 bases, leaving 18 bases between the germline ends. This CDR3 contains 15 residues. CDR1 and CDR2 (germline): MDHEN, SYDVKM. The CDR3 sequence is CASSLFQATPTQQYF. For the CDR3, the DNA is TGTGCCAGCAGTTTATTCCAGGCTACGCCTACGCAGCAGTACTTC. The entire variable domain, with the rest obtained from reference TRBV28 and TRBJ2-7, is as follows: DVKVTQSSRYLVKRTGEKVFLECVQDMDHENMFWYRQDPGLGLRLIYFSYDVKMKEKGDIPEGYSVSREKKERFSLILESASTNQTSMYLCASSLFQATPTQQYFGPGTRLTVT.

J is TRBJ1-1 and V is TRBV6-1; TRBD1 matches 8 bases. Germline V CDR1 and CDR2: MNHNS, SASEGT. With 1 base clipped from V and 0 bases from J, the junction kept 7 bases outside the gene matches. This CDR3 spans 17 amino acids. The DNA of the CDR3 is TGTGCCAGCAGTGAAGAGTGGACAGGGCGCTTGAACACTGAAGCTTTCTTT. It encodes CASSEEWTGRLNTEAFF.

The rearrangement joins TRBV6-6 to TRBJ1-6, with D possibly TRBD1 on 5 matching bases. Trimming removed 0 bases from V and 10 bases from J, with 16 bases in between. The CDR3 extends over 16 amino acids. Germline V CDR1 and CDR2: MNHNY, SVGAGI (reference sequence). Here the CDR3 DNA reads TGTGCCAGCAGTTACTCCCCGGCGCAGGGAGGGTCACCCCTCCACTTT. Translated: CASSYSPAQGGSPLHF.

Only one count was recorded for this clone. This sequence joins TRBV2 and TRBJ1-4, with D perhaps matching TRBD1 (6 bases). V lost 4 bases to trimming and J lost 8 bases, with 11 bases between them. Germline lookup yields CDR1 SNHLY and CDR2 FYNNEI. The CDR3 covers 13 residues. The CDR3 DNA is TGTGCCAGCAGTGTCTTTGGACAGGAAAAACTGTTTTTT. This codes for CASSVFGQEKLFF.

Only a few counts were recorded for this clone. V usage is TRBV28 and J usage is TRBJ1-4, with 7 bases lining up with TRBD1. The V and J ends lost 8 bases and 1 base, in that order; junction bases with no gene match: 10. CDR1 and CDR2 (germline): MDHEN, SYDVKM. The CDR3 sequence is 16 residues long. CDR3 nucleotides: TGTGCCAGCGGGGCCGACAGGGATCTAACTAATGAAAAACTGTTTTTT. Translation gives CASGADRDLTNEKLFF.